This T cell receptor (beta chain) was identified in a study of tumor and adjacent non-tumor tissue in lung cancer. CDR3 length: 16 residues. Looked up from germline, CDR1 is SGHKS and CDR2 is YYEKEE (reference sequence). On this clonotype itself: One end of the junction fails to match germline, which may point to a read error.

No cell sorting was done before RNA was extracted from the tissue. The normal lung tissue was taken more than 3 cm from the tumor edge. TCRbeta libraries were built with three rounds of nested PCR, modified from ARM-PCR. A single record per CDR3 protein comes from TCRdb applying MiXCR to the multiplex PCR reads. The data contain 70,000 to 90,000 distinct CDR3 sequences, about 82% of them singletons. The chain has TRBV5-5 and TRBJ1-1, with a weak D call TRBD1 (6 bases). Sequencing input: distant non-tumor lung tissue. The source of this sequence is a man aged 60-69 years with non-small cell lung cancer. The DNA of the CDR3 is TGTGCTAGCAGCAGACCGGGACGACCTCTGGACAGTGAAGCTTTCTTT. Its translation: CASSRPGRPLDSEAFF.